A selection of T cell receptor beta chains follows, all from one sample in a study of shared clonotypes between healthy human individuals. Sequencing used immunoSEQ multiplex PCR; TCRdb keeps in-frame clones, though not all of them. The sample has millions of clones; approximately 93% are singletons. Specimen: naive CD4+ T cells from PBMCs. The receptors were sampled from a man aged 18 to 35 in good health. Some clones in this sample may be carry-over from other donors' samples. Each CDR3 is given with its conserved first and last residue. For some rows the clone size is stated as once, few or many, or as a class when expanded; others skip it.

clone size: .; V gene: TRBV5-8; J gene: TRBJ1-2; CDR3 length: 15; CDR3 protein: CASTSGGRINYGYTF
clone size: .; V gene: TRBV7-2; J gene: TRBJ2-5; CDR3 length: 15; CDR3 protein: CASSNPGQALLTQYF
clone size: .; V gene: TRBV29-1; J gene: TRBJ1-1; CDR3 length: 14; CDR3 protein: CSVENWGPYTEAFF
clone size: .; V gene: TRBV29-1; J gene: TRBJ1-3; CDR3 length: 14; CDR3 protein: CSVVDRTSGNTIYF
clone size: .; V gene: TRBV4-2; J gene: TRBJ1-1; CDR3 length: 14; CDR3 protein: CASSQDGRTGGAFF
clone size: .; V gene: TRBV28; J gene: TRBJ2-7; CDR3 length: 14; CDR3 protein: CASRTRRTSGEQYF
clone size: .; V gene: TRBV5-4; J gene: TRBJ1-2; CDR3 length: 13; CDR3 protein: CASSQSQDYGYTF
clone size: .; V gene: TRBV9; J gene: TRBJ2-3; CDR3 length: 16; CDR3 protein: CASSPTTLTGVDTQYF
clone size: .; V gene: TRBV27; J gene: TRBJ2-7; CDR3 length: 14; CDR3 protein: CASRLQGIGNEQYF
clone size: .; V gene: TRBV18; J gene: TRBJ1-1; CDR3 length: 15; CDR3 protein: CASSPPLTLGTEAFF
clone size: .; V gene: TRBV19; J gene: TRBJ2-7; CDR3 length: 17; CDR3 protein: CASSPGGQGPSSYEQYF
clone size: .; V gene: TRBV4-2; J gene: TRBJ2-1; CDR3 length: 15; CDR3 protein: CASGISWALGDEQFF
clone size: .; V gene: TRBV5-1; J gene: TRBJ2-7; CDR3 length: 14; CDR3 protein: CASSRSSGSIEQYF
clone size: .; V gene: TRBV7-2; J gene: TRBJ2-7; CDR3 length: 14; CDR3 protein: CASSLIGRNYEQYF
clone size: .; V gene: TRBV6-5; J gene: TRBJ2-6; CDR3 length: 14; CDR3 protein: CASSEGTGANVLTF
clone size: .; V gene: TRBV20-1; J gene: TRBJ2-2; CDR3 length: 11; CDR3 protein: CSARDTGELFF
clone size: .; V gene: TRBV28; J gene: TRBJ1-5; CDR3 length: 12; CDR3 protein: CASSLFDQPQHF
clone size: few; V gene: TRBV27; J gene: TRBJ1-1; CDR3 length: 11; CDR3 protein: CASMKNTEAFF
clone size: .; V gene: TRBV28; J gene: TRBJ2-7; CDR3 length: 16; CDR3 protein: CASSLSTVFDSYEQYF
clone size: .; V gene: TRBV6-1; J gene: TRBJ1-2; CDR3 length: 17; CDR3 protein: CASSGPGGSLPNYGYTF
clone size: few; V gene: TRBV5-4; J gene: TRBJ2-2; CDR3 length: 13; CDR3 protein: CASSRPNTGELFF
clone size: once; V gene: TRBV6-4; J gene: TRBJ1-5; CDR3 length: 15; CDR3 protein: CASSEYGGINQPQHF
clone size: once; V gene: TRBV5-1; J gene: TRBJ2-3; CDR3 length: 14; CDR3 protein: CASSLRASTDTQYF
clone size: .; V gene: TRBV19; J gene: TRBJ1-1; CDR3 length: 15; CDR3 protein: CASSMGLDRNTEAFF
clone size: .; V gene: TRBV11-3; J gene: TRBJ2-1; CDR3 length: 16; CDR3 protein: CASSLSGTSGSYEQFF
clone size: .; V gene: TRBV2; J gene: TRBJ1-5; CDR3 length: 15; CDR3 protein: CASKRGEGGDQPQHF
clone size: .; V gene: TRBV7-2; J gene: TRBJ1-5; CDR3 length: 16; CDR3 protein: CASSLGGSGGFQPQHF
clone size: .; V gene: TRBV7-9; J gene: TRBJ2-7; CDR3 length: 16; CDR3 protein: CASSFTGTGHPYEQYF
clone size: once; V gene: TRBV5-1; J gene: TRBJ1-4; CDR3 length: 14; CDR3 protein: CASSMGQGGEKLFF
clone size: .; V gene: TRBV5-1; J gene: TRBJ2-1; CDR3 length: 15; CDR3 protein: CASSLGEGVYNEQFF
clone size: .; V gene: TRBV18; J gene: TRBJ1-2; CDR3 length: 15; CDR3 protein: CASSTMSGLPYGYTF
clone size: .; V gene: TRBV27; J gene: TRBJ1-2; CDR3 length: 13; CDR3 protein: CASSFTANYGYTF
clone size: .; V gene: TRBV28; J gene: TRBJ2-5; CDR3 length: 14; CDR3 protein: CASSLGGNKETQYF